The rows below give T cell receptor beta chains drawn from one sample of a study of metastatic and nonmetastatic thyroid tumors. MiXCR re-clonotyped the PCR reads for TCRdb. The repertoire has 30,000 or so clones, 7.4% of them found once; the top ten carry about 45%. Sequenced sample: blood. These receptors were obtained from a female donor with papillary thyroid cancer or a benign thyroid nodule (not recorded which). Some clones in this sample may be carry-over from other donors' samples. The CDR3 runs from the conserved cysteine through the conserved F or W. A D gene is named only where the DNA matches it firmly. Rows give clone size only sometimes, using once, few, many, or a class for an expanded clone.

TRBV4-1,few,.,TRBJ2-1,CASSQWTYNNEQFF,TGCGCCAGCAGCCAGTGGACATATAACAATGAGCAGTTCTTC
TRBV20-1,many,TRBD2,TRBJ2-2,CSVPTSSNTGELFF,TGCAGTGTCCCGACTAGCTCGAACACCGGGGAGCTGTTTTTT
TRBV19,many,.,TRBJ1-2,CASSIDTRLYGYTF,TGTGCCAGTAGTATCGACACCCGGCTCTATGGCTACACCTTC
TRBV9,many,.,TRBJ2-5,CASSALLGTQYF,TGTGCCAGCAGCGCCCTCTTGGGGACCCAGTACTTC
TRBV6-1,many,TRBD1,TRBJ1-5,CASRETGTGFNQPQHF,TGTGCCAGCAGAGAGACCGGGACAGGCTTCAATCAGCCCCAGCATTTT
TRBV4-1,many,TRBD2,TRBJ2-1,CASSQDPGRPTYNEQFF,TGCGCCAGCAGCCAAGACCCCGGGAGGCCCACCTACAATGAGCAGTTCTTC
TRBV4-1,many,.,TRBJ2-1,CASSQTAGGLGNNEQFF,TGCGCCAGCAGCCAAACCGCTGGGGGGCTGGGAAACAATGAGCAGTTCTTC
TRBV28,few,.,TRBJ1-2,CASSFYLDPKYGYTF,TGTGCCAGCAGTTTTTATCTGGACCCAAAATATGGCTACACCTTC
TRBV5-1,many,.,TRBJ1-1,CASNRGDGTEAFF,TGCGCCAGCAATCGCGGGGACGGCACTGAAGCTTTCTTT
TRBV10-2,many,TRBD1,TRBJ1-1,CASSESGGENTEAFF,TGCGCCAGCAGTGAGTCAGGGGGCGAGAACACTGAAGCTTTCTTT
TRBV7-6,many,.,TRBJ2-5,CASSLGLGVGFDQETQYF,TGTGCCAGCAGCTTAGGCCTTGGGGTCGGGTTTGACCAAGAGACCCAGTACTTC
TRBV18,many,.,TRBJ1-2,CASSSNVYGYTF,TGTGCCAGCTCATCCAATGTCTATGGCTACACCTTC
TRBV7-3,many,TRBD2,TRBJ2-3,CASSLTSGSQDTQYF,TGTGCCAGCAGCTTAACTAGCGGGAGTCAAGATACGCAGTATTTT
TRBV5-1,many,.,TRBJ2-7,CASSPGGTPYEQYF,TGCGCCAGCTCCCCTGGCGGGACTCCCTACGAGCAGTACTTC
TRBV20-1,many,.,TRBJ1-5,CSAREGGYVQPQHF,TGCAGTGCTAGAGAGGGAGGTTACGTTCAGCCCCAGCATTTT
TRBV5-4,many,TRBD1,TRBJ1-2,CASSSGQGVWGGYTF,TGTGCCAGCAGCTCAGGACAGGGGGTATGGGGGGGCTACACCTTC
TRBV7-2,many,.,TRBJ1-2,CASSLGGARGYTF,TGTGCCAGCAGCTTAGGGGGGGCACGAGGCTACACCTTC
TRBV2,many,.,TRBJ2-2,CASNLGETGTGELFF,TGTGCCAGCAACTTGGGCGAGACGGGCACCGGGGAGCTGTTTTTT
TRBV28,many,.,TRBJ1-4,CASSTFTGGSGEKLFF,TGTGCCAGCAGTACTTTCACCGGGGGCTCGGGTGAAAAACTGTTTTTT
TRBV5-5,many,.,TRBJ2-1,CASSPGGYKGNEQFF,TGTGCCAGCAGCCCAGGGGGGTACAAGGGTAATGAGCAGTTCTTC
TRBV3-1,many,.,TRBJ2-3,CASSPMGGGRFTTDTQYF,TGTGCCAGCAGCCCCATGGGGGGGGGCCGCTTTACCACAGATACGCAGTATTTT
TRBV9,many,TRBD1,TRBJ1-2,CASSVDEGANGYTF,TGTGCCAGCAGCGTAGATGAGGGGGCGAATGGCTACACCTTC
TRBV18,many,TRBD1,TRBJ1-6,CASSSRQGSDSPLHF,TGTGCCAGCTCATCCAGACAGGGCTCGGATTCACCCCTCCACTTT
TRBV6-1,many,TRBD1,TRBJ2-2,CASSEFGTGPTGELFF,TGTGCCAGCAGTGAATTCGGGACAGGGCCCACCGGGGAGCTGTTTTTT
TRBV7-8,many,.,TRBJ1-5,CASSFETVNQPQHF,TGTGCCAGCAGCTTTGAGACGGTAAATCAGCCCCAGCATTTT
TRBV5-1,many,TRBD1,TRBJ2-5,CASSFPGTEETQYF,TGCGCCAGCAGCTTCCCCGGGACAGAAGAGACCCAGTACTTC
TRBV3-1,many,TRBD2,TRBJ2-3,CASSQGLAGGGKDTQYF,TGTGCCAGCAGCCAGGGACTAGCGGGAGGCGGGAAAGATACGCAGTATTTT
TRBV20-1,many,TRBD2,TRBJ2-7,CSAPDPSGASYEQYF,TGCAGTGCTCCCGACCCCAGCGGGGCTTCCTACGAGCAGTACTTC
TRBV4-3,many,.,TRBJ1-3,CASSQGGSLPAPIYF,TGCGCCAGCAGCCAAGGGGGCAGCCTCCCGGCGCCCATATATTTT
TRBV3-1,many,.,TRBJ2-3,CASSQDWRTKTQYF,TGTGCCAGCAGCCAAGATTGGCGGACAAAGACGCAGTATTTT
TRBV20-1,many,.,TRBJ1-1,CSAQAGDLDTEAFF,TGCAGTGCACAAGCCGGGGACCTGGACACTGAAGCTTTCTTT
TRBV4-1,many,.,TRBJ2-5,CASSLMGLGGETQYF,TGCGCCAGCAGCCTAATGGGTCTCGGGGGAGAGACCCAGTACTTC
TRBV3-1,many,TRBD1,TRBJ1-4,CASTQQGIPNEKLFF,TGTGCCAGCACCCAACAGGGGATCCCTAATGAAAAACTGTTTTTT
TRBV10-1,.,.,TRBJ2-2,CASSEPSRGTGELFF,TGCGCCAGCAGTGAGCCCTCGCGGGGCACCGGGGAGCTGTTTTTT
TRBV4-2,many,TRBD2,TRBJ2-1,CASSPLGSGGSNEQFF,TGTGCCAGCAGCCCCTTAGGTAGCGGGGGATCCAATGAGCAGTTCTTC
TRBV7-8,many,.,TRBJ2-7,CASSLAGTRYEQYF,TGTGCCAGCAGCTTAGCCGGCACCCGCTACGAGCAGTACTTC
TRBV6-1,many,.,TRBJ2-7,CASRGQFYEQYF,TGTGCCAGCCGAGGACAATTCTACGAGCAGTACTTC